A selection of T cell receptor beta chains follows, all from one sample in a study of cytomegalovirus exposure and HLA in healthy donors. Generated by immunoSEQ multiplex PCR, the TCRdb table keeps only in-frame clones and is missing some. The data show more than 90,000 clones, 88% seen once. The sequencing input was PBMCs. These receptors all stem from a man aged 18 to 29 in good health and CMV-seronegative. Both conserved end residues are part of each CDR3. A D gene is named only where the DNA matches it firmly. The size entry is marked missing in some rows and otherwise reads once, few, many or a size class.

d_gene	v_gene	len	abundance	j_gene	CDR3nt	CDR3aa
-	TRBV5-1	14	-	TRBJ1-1	TGCGCCAGCAGCTCTTGGGAGCTGAACACTGAAGCTTTCTTT	CASSSWELNTEAFF
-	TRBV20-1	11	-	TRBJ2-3	TGCAGTCGGAAACCCGGGGATACGCAGTATTTT	CSRKPGDTQYF
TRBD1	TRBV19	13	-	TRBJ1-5	TGTGCCAGTAGAGGGACAGGCGATCAGCCCCAGCATTTT	CASRGTGDQPQHF
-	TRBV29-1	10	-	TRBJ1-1	TGCAGCGTTCGGGCGGGGGGAGCTTTCTTT	CSVRAGGAFF
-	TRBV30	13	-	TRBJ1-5	TGTGCCTGGAGTGGCCTAACCGATCAGCCCCAGCATTTT	CAWSGLTDQPQHF
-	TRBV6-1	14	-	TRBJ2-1	TGTGCCAGCATACTAGCAGGGTTGTACAATGAGCAGTTCTTC	CASILAGLYNEQFF
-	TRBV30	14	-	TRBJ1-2	TGTGCCTGGAGTAGGCAGGTCCAAATCTATGGCTACACCTTC	CAWSRQVQIYGYTF
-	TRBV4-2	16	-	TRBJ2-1	TGTGCCAGCAGCCAAGAGCGGGCGGGTTTCATAAATGAGCAGTTCTTC	CASSQERAGFINEQFF
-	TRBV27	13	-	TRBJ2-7	TGTGCCAGCAGTTACGGGGACACCTACGAGCAGTACTTC	CASSYGDTYEQYF
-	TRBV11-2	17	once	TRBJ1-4	TGTGCCAGCAGCCGAAGCCCATCCAGACATCGCGGGGAAAAACTGTTTTTT	CASSRSPSRHRGEKLFF
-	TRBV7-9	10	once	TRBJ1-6	TGTGCCAGCAGTCCGTCACCCCTCCACTTT	CASSPSPLHF